These T cell receptor beta chains were read from a single sample in a study of blood T cell repertoires in COVID-19. The method was immunoSEQ multiplex PCR; TCRdb's version includes in-frame clones alone and lacks a portion of them. The sample lists around 130,000 clones, about three quarters occurring once. The sequenced sample was peripheral blood. The receptors originated from a man aged 50 to 60 with acute or convalescent COVID-19. Both conserved end residues are part of each CDR3. The D gene is left open where the match is weak. For some rows the clone size is stated as once, few or many, or as a class when expanded; others skip it.

v_gene	abundance	j_gene	d_gene	CDR3nt	CDR3aa
TRBV7-3	few	TRBJ2-3	-	TGTGCCAGCAGCTCGGACACCACAGATACGCAGTATTTT	CASSSDTTDTQYF
TRBV7-2	few	TRBJ2-5	-	TGTGCCAGCAGCTCGGGTGGGGGGAAGACCCAGTACTTC	CASSSGGGKTQYF
TRBV6-5	-	TRBJ1-1	TRBD1	TGTGCCAGCAGTAATACAGGGGGGAATACTGAAGCTTTCTTT	CASSNTGGNTEAFF
TRBV11-3	once	TRBJ2-5	TRBD1	TGTGCCAGCAGTCCCGGGACAGGGTTTTCAGAGACCCAGTACTTC	CASSPGTGFSETQYF
TRBV19	-	TRBJ2-3	-	TGTGCCAGTAGTAGACGACAGGCCCTAGGCACAGATACGCAGTATTTT	CASSRRQALGTDTQYF
TRBV28	-	TRBJ2-4	-	TGTGCCAGCAGTTTTGAAAGACCGCCCGGGGCCAAAAACATTCAGTACTTC	CASSFERPPGAKNIQYF
TRBV28	many	TRBJ2-2	-	TGTGCCAGCAGTTTAGCGGGGAACACCGGGGAGCTGTTTTTT	CASSLAGNTGELFF
TRBV9	-	TRBJ1-5	TRBD1	TGTGCCAGCAGCTCATACAGGGGGGAATGGAATCAGCCCCAGCATTTT	CASSSYRGEWNQPQHF
TRBV19	-	TRBJ1-5	-	TGTGCCAGTAGTACCTATCCCAGGGGCAATCAGCCCCAGCATTTT	CASSTYPRGNQPQHF
TRBV5-1	once	TRBJ2-5	TRBD2	TGCGCCAGCAGCTTGGAGGCGGGGGGGTATGAGACCCAGTACTTC	CASSLEAGGYETQYF
TRBV3-1/TRBV3-2	-	TRBJ1-2	TRBD1	TGTGCCAGCAGCCAAGATTGGACAGGGGGGTGGGGCTACACCTTC	CASSQDWTGGWGYTF
TRBV12-3/TRBV12-4	-	TRBJ2-1	-	TGTGCCAGCAGTCGCCAGGGAAATGAGCAGTTCTTC	CASSRQGNEQFF
TRBV18	-	TRBJ2-7	TRBD1	TGTGCCAGCTCACCAAACAGGGGGCTCTACGAGCAGTACTTC	CASSPNRGLYEQYF
TRBV4-2	-	TRBJ2-1	TRBD2	TGTGCCAGCAGCCAAGACACGTCACTAGCGGGGGGGCCGAATGAGCAGTTCTTC	CASSQDTSLAGGPNEQFF
TRBV27	medium-sized	TRBJ1-1	-	TGTGCCAGCAGTTTATTTCGCGCTGAAGCTTTCTTT	CASSLFRAEAFF
TRBV27	-	TRBJ2-2	TRBD2	TGTGCCAGCCAGCCAAGCGGGGGAACCGGGGAGCTGTTTTTT	CASQPSGGTGELFF
TRBV5-1	-	TRBJ1-4	TRBD1	TGCGCCAGCAGCTTACAGGGGGCGATGGCTAATGAAAAACTGTTTTTT	CASSLQGAMANEKLFF
TRBV2	-	TRBJ1-6	-	TGTGCCAGCAGTGAAGCGGGAACAGGGTATAATTCACCCCTCCACTTT	CASSEAGTGYNSPLHF
TRBV5-1	once	TRBJ1-6	-	TGCGCCAGCAGCTTGGAGGGGTTTTATTCACCCCTCCACTTT	CASSLEGFYSPLHF
TRBV5-1	-	TRBJ1-3	TRBD1	TGCGCCAGCAGCTCTACAGGGGGTGGAAACACCATATATTTT	CASSSTGGGNTIYF
TRBV19	-	TRBJ2-4	TRBD1	TGTGCCAGTAGTATAGACCCACAGGGGGCCAAAAACATTCAGTACTTC	CASSIDPQGAKNIQYF
TRBV3-1/TRBV3-2	-	TRBJ1-1	-	TGTGCCAGCAGCCAAGTTGGCAGGGTCACTGAAGCTTTCTTT	CASSQVGRVTEAFF
TRBV5-5	-	TRBJ1-6	-	TGTGCCAGCAGCTTGCAGGGGTCGAATTCACCCCTCCACTTT	CASSLQGSNSPLHF
TRBV19	-	TRBJ1-1	-	TGTGCCAGTAGTACCGACGCGGAGGTTAGTAACACTGAAGCTTTCTTT	CASSTDAEVSNTEAFF
TRBV5-6	-	TRBJ2-3	TRBD1	TGTGCCAGCAGCTTGGGAGTTGGACAGGCTAGCACAGATACGCAGTATTTT	CASSLGVGQASTDTQYF
TRBV30	-	TRBJ1-2	-	TGTGCCTGGATGTCCTCGGAGGGTTACTATGGCTACACCTTC	CAWMSSEGYYGYTF
TRBV19	few	TRBJ1-3	-	TGTGCCAGTAGAGGAGGCAGTAAAAACACCATATATTTT	CASRGGSKNTIYF
TRBV19	-	TRBJ1-5	-	TGTGCCAGTAGTTCGGACACTAATAGCAATCAGCCCCAGCATTTT	CASSSDTNSNQPQHF
TRBV5-1	-	TRBJ1-3	TRBD1	TGCGCCAGCACCTTAACCGGGCAGGGGGCTGGAAACACCATATATTTT	CASTLTGQGAGNTIYF
TRBV6-2/TRBV6-3	-	TRBJ2-1	-	TGTGCCAGCAGTTACCCCGGAGGGCGGCCTGAGCAGTTCTTC	CASSYPGGRPEQFF
TRBV5-1	-	TRBJ2-1	-	TGCGCCAGCACCTCAGGGCAGAATGAGCAGTTCTTC	CASTSGQNEQFF
TRBV6-6	-	TRBJ1-4	-	TGTGCCAGCAGTCGCCTAGGAACATTCTCTGCAACTAATGAAAAACTGTTTTTT	CASSRLGTFSATNEKLFF
TRBV19	-	TRBJ1-1	-	TGTGCCAGTAGTATTGGCAAGAACACTGAAGCTTTCTTT	CASSIGKNTEAFF
TRBV6-2/TRBV6-3	-	TRBJ2-5	TRBD2	TGTGCCAGCAGTTACTCGCGGGGGGCGGTCGAGACCCAGTACTTC	CASSYSRGAVETQYF
TRBV4-1	-	TRBJ2-7	TRBD2	TGCGCCAGCAGCCAAGTAGCGGGGGAGACCTACGAGCAGTACTTC	CASSQVAGETYEQYF
TRBV15	-	TRBJ1-2	TRBD1	TGTGCCACCAGCAGCGACAGGGGTCCATCCGGCTACACCTTC	CATSSDRGPSGYTF
TRBV4-1	-	TRBJ1-1	-	TGCGCCAGCAGCCAAATATGGGGGGGGGAGAAGGCTGAAGCTTTCTTT	CASSQIWGGEKAEAFF
TRBV14	-	TRBJ1-5	-	TGTGCCAGCAGCCAAGACGGTAGCAATCAGCCCCAGCATTTT	CASSQDGSNQPQHF
TRBV7-9	-	TRBJ1-1	-	TGTGCCAGCAGCTTAGGGGGCGGCACTGAAGCTTTCTTT	CASSLGGGTEAFF
TRBV19	-	TRBJ2-1	-	TGTGCCAGTAGTTCAGGCAGGCCCCCGACAACGGAGCAGTTCTTC	CASSSGRPPTTEQFF
TRBV11-2	once	TRBJ2-2	-	TGTGCCAGCAGCCAGACAACGAACACCGGGGAGCTGTTTTTT	CASSQTTNTGELFF
TRBV23-1	-	TRBJ2-5	-	TGCGCCAGCAGTCAATCGGCACAGGCCCCGATAAAGACCCAGTACTTC	CASSQSAQAPIKTQYF
TRBV3-1/TRBV3-2	-	TRBJ2-1	-	TGTGCCAGCAGCCAAGATGCCCCGGGGGGCGCAAATGAGCAGTTCTTC	CASSQDAPGGANEQFF
TRBV24-1	few	TRBJ2-2	TRBD2	TGTGCCACCAGTGACCTGGGACTAGCGGGGGGCCGTAGCACCGGGGAGCTGTTTTTT	CATSDLGLAGGRSTGELFF
TRBV9	-	TRBJ2-5	TRBD1	TGTGCCAGCAGCTTCGACAGGGGGCAGCAAGAGACCCAGTACTTC	CASSFDRGQQETQYF
TRBV5-4	-	TRBJ1-4	-	TGTGCCAGCAGCTTGGGGCCACAGGCAACTAATGAAAAACTGTTTTTT	CASSLGPQATNEKLFF
TRBV30	once	TRBJ2-1	TRBD2	TGTGCCTGGACCCTAGCGGGGGCCGGGGGTGAGCAGTTCTTC	CAWTLAGAGGEQFF